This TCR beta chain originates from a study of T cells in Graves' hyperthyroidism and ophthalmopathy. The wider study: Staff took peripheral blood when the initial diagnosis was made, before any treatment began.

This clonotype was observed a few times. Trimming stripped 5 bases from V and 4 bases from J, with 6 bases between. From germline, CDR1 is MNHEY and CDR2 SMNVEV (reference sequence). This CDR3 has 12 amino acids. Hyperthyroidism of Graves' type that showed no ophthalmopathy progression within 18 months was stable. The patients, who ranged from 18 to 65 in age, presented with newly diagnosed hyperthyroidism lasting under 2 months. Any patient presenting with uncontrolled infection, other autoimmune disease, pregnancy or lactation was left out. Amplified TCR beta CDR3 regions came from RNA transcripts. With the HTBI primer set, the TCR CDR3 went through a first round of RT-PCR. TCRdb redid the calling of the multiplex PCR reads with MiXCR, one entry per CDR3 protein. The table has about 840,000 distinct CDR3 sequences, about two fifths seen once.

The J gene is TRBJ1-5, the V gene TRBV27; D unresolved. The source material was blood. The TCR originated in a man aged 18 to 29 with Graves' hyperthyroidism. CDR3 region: CASSNFNQPQHF. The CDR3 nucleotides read TGTGCCAGCAGTAATTTTAATCAGCCCCAGCATTTT.